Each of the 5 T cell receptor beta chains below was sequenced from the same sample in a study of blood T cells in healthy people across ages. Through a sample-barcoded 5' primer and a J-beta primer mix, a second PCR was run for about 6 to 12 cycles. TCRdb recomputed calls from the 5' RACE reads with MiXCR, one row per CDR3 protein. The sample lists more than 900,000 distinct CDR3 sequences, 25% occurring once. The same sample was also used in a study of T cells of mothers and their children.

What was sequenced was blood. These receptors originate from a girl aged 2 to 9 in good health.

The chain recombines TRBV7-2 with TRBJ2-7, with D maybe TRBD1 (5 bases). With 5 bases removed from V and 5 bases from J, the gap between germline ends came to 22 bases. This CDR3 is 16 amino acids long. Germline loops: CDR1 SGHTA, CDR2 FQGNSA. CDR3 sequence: CASSPQYARVNHEQYF. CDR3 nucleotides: TGTGCCAGCAGCCCCCAATATGCCAGGGTTAACCACGAGCAGTACTTC. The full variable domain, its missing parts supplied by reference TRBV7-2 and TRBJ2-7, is GAGVSQSPSNKVTEKGKDVELRCDPISGHTALYWYRQSLGQGLEFLIYFQGNSAPDKSGLPSDRFSAERTGGSVSTLTIQRTQQEDSAVYLCASSPQYARVNHEQYFGPGTRLTVT.

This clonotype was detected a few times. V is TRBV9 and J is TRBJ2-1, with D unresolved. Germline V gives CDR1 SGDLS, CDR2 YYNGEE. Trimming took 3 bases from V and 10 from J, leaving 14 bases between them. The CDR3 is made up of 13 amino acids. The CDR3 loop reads CASSAVVGAEQFF. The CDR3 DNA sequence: TGTGCCAGCAGCGCCGTGGTGGGCGCCGAGCAGTTCTTC.

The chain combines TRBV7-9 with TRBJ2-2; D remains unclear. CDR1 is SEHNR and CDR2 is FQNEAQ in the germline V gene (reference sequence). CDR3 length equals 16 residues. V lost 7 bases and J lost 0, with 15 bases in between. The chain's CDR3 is CASNHGPIANTGELFF. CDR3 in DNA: TGTGCCAGCAACCATGGCCCAATCGCGAACACCGGGGAGCTGTTTTTT.

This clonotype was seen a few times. The CDR3 reads CASSLARAGLYEQYF. CDR3 sequence (DNA): TGTGCCAGCAGCTTGGCCCGGGCAGGGCTCTACGAGCAGTACTTC. The chain employs TRBV5-6 and TRBJ2-7; tentative D call: TRBD1 (5 bases). Germline loops: CDR1 SGHDT, CDR2 YYEEEE. The V end was cut by 0 bases, the J end by 3 bases, with 13 bases between. The CDR3 has 15 residues. Full variable domain (rest looked up from reference TRBV5-6 and TRBJ2-7): DAGVTQSPTHLIKTRGQQVTLRCSPKSGHDTVSWYQQALGQGPQFIFQYYEEEERQRGNFPDRFSGHQFPNYSSELNVNALLLGDSALYLCASSLARAGLYEQYFGPGTRLTVT.

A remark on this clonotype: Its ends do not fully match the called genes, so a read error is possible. The DNA of the CDR3 is TGTGCTAGCAGCTCCGGGACTAGCACCGCAGAGACCCAGTACTTC. Its protein product is CASSSGTSTAETQYF. V and J are TRBV7-7 and TRBJ2-5; 9 bases match TRBD2. Per the germline V gene, CDR1 is SSHAT and CDR2 is FNYEAQ (reference sequence). This CDR3 is 15 amino acids long. Full variable domain (missing parts from reference TRBV7-7 and TRBJ2-5): GAGVSQSPRYKVTKRGQDVTLRCDPISSHATLYWYQQALGQGPEFLTYFNYEAQPDKSGLPSDRFSAERPEGSISTLTIQRTEQRDSAMYRCASSSGTSTAETQYFGPGTRLLVL.